This T cell receptor beta chain was identified in a study of T cells in Graves' hyperthyroidism and ophthalmopathy. This clonotype was recorded many times. The source material, RNA transcripts, was used to amplify TCR beta CDR3 regions. The HTBI primer set was used in a first-round RT-PCR of the TCR CDR3. A single record per CDR3 protein comes from TCRdb applying MiXCR to the multiplex PCR reads. The table includes roughly 400,000 distinct CDR3 sequences, about 14% detected once. This CDR3 spans 18 amino acids. Germline lookup yields CDR1 SEHNR and CDR2 FQNEAQ (reference sequence). The V end lost 1 base, the J end lost 5 bases, and 23 bases lay between the germline ends.

The clonotype comes from a man aged 45 to 65 with Graves' ophthalmopathy. The chain recombines TRBV7-9 with TRBJ2-5; tentative D call: TRBD2 (6 bases). Specimen: blood. The CDR3 protein is CASSLEPPPGGIGETQYF. The CDR3 nucleotides are TGTGCCAGCAGCTTAGAACCCCCCCCCGGCGGGATTGGGGAGACCCAGTACTTC.